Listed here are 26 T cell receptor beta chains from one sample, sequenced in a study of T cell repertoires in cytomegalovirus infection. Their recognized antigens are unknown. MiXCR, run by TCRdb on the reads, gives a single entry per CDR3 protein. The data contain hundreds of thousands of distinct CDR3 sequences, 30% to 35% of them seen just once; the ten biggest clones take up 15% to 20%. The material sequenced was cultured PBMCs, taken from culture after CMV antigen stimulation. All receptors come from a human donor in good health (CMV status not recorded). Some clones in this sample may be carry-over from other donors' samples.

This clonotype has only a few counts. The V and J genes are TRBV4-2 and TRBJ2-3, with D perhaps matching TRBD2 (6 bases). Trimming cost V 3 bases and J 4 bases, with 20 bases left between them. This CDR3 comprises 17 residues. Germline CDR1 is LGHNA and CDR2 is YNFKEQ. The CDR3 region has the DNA TGTGCCAGCAGCCAGTTCAAAATAGCGGCGGGCGCAGATACGCAGTATTTT. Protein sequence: CASSQFKIAAGADTQYF.

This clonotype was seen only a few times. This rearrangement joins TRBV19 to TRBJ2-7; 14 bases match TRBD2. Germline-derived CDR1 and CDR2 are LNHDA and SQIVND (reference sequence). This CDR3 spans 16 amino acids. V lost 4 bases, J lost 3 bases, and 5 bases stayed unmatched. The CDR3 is CASSRGTSGSGYEQYF. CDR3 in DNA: TGTGCCAGTAGTAGGGGGACTAGCGGGAGCGGCTACGAGCAGTACTTC.

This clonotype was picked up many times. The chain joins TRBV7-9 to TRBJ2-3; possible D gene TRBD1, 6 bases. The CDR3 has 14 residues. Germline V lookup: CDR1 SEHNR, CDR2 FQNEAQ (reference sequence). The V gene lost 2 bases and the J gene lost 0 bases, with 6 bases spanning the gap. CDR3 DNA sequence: TGTGCCAGCAGCTTAACAGGGAGCACAGATACGCAGTATTTT. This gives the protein CASSLTGSTDTQYF. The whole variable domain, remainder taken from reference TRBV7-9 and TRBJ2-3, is DTGVSQNPRHKITKRGQNVTFRCDPISEHNRLYWYRQTLGQGPEFLTYFQNEAQLEKSRLLSDRFSAERPKGSFSTLEIQRTEQGDSAMYLCASSLTGSTDTQYFGPGTRLTVL.

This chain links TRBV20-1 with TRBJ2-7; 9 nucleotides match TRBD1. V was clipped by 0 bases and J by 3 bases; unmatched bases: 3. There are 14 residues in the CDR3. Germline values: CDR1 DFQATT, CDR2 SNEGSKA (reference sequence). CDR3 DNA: TGCAGTGCTAGAGATGTGGGACAGGGCTACGAGCAGTACTTC. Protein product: CSARDVGQGYEQYF.

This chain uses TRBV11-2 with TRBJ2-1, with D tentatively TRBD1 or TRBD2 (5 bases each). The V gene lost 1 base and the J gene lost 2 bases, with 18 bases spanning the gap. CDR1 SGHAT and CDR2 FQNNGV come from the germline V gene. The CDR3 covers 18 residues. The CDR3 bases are TGTGCCAGCAGCTTAGGTTCCTGGGGAGTGGGGCCCTACAATGAGCAGTTCTTC. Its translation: CASSLGSWGVGPYNEQFF.

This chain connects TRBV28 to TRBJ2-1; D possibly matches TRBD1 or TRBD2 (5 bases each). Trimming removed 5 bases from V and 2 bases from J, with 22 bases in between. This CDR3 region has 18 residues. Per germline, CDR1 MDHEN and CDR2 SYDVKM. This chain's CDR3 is CASSPTDIWGSTYNEQFF. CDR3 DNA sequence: TGTGCCAGCAGTCCAACCGATATATGGGGGAGCACCTACAATGAGCAGTTCTTC.

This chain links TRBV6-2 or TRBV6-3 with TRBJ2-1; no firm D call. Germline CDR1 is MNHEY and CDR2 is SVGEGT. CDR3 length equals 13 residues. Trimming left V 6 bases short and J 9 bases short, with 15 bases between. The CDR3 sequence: CASSYQKSGEQFF. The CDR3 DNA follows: TGTGCCAGCAGCTATCAAAAGTCCGGTGAGCAGTTCTTC.

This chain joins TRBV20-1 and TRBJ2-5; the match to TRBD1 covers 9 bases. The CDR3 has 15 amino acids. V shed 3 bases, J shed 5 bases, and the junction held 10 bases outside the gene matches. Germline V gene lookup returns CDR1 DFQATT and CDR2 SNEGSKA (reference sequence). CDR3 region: CSASDPGQGSETQYF. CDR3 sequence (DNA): TGCAGTGCTAGCGATCCGGGACAGGGTAGTGAGACCCAGTACTTC.

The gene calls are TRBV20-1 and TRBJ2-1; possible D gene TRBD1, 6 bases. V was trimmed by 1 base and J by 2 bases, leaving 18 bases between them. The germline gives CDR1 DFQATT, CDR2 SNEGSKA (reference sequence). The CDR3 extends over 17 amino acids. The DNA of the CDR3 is TGCAGTGCTAGAGCGAGTCTCTGGGGACAAGCCTACAATGAGCAGTTCTTC. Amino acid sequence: CSARASLWGQAYNEQFF.

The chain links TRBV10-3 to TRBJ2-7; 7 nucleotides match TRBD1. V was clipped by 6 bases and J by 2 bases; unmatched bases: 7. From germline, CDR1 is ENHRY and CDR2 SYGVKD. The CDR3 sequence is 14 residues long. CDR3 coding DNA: TGTGCCATCAGAAAGACAGGGTCGACCTACGAGCAGTACTTC. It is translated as CAIRKTGSTYEQYF.

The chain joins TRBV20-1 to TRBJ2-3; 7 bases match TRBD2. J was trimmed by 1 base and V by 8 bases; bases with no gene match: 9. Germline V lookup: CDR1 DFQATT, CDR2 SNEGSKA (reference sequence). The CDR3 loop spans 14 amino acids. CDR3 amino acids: CSHLVGGGTDTQYF. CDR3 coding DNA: TGCAGTCATCTAGTGGGAGGGGGCACAGATACGCAGTATTTT.

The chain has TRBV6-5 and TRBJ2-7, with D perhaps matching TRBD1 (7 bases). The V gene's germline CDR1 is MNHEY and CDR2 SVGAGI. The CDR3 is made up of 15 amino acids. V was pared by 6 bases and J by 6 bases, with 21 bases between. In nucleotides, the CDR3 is TGTGCCAGCAGCCGCCAGGGGGGCATAATGTCCGAGCAGTACTTC. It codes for CASSRQGGIMSEQYF.

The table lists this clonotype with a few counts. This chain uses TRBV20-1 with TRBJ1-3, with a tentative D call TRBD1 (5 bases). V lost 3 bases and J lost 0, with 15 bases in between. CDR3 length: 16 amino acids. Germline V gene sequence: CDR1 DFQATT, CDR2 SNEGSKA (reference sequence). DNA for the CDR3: TGCAGTGCTAGGTCATCCGGGGCTAACTCTGGAAACACCATATATTTT. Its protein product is CSARSSGANSGNTIYF.

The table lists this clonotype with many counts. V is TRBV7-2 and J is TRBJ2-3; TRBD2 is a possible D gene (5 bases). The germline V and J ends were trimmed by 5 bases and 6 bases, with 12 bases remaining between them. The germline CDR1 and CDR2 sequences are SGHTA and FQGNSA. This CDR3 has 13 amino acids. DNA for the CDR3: TGTGCCAGCAGCGCACTAGGGTTGGATACGCAGTATTTT. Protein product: CASSALGLDTQYF.

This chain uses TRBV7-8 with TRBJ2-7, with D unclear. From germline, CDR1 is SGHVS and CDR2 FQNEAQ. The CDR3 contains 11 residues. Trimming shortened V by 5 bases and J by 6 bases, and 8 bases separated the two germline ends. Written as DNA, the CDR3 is TGTGCCAGCAGCCCCGCGTCCGAGCAGTACTTC. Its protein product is CASSPASEQYF.

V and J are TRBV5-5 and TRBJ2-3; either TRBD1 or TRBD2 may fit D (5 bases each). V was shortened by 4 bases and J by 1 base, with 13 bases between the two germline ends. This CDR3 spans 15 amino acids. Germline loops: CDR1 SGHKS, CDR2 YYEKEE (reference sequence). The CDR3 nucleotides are TGTGCCAGCAGCCATGGGACCCATCGCACAGATACGCAGTATTTT. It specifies CASSHGTHRTDTQYF.

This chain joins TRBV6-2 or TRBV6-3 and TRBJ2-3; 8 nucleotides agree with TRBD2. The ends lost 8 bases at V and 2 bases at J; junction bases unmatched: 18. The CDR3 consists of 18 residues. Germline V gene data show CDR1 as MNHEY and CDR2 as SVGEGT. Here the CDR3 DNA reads TGTGCCAGCCAAGGGCAAGCGGGAGTGAGTGGGCCCACAGATACGCAGTATTTT. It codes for CASQGQAGVSGPTDTQYF.

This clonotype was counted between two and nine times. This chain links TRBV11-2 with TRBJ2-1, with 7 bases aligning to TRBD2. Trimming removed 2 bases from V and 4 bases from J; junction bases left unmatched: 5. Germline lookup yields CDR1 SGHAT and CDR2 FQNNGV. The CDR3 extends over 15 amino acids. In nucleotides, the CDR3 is TGTGCCAGCAGCTTAACGGGGGGAGTTTACAATGAGCAGTTCTTC. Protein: CASSLTGGVYNEQFF. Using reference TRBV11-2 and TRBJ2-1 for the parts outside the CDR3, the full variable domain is EAGVAQSPRYKIIEKRQSVAFWCNPISGHATLYWYQQILGQGPKLLIQFQNNGVVDDSQLPKDRFSAERLKGVDSTLKIQPAKLEDSAVYLCASSLTGGVYNEQFFGPGTRLTVL.

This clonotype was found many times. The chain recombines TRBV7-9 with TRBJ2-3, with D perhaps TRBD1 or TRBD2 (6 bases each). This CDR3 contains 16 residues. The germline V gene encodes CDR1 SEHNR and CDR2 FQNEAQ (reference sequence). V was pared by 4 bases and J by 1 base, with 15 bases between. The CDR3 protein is CASSSAGGGGTDTQYF. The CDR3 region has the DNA TGTGCCAGCAGCTCGGCAGGAGGGGGAGGCACAGATACGCAGTATTTT. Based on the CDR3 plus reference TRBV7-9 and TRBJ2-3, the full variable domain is DTGVSQNPRHKITKRGQNVTFRCDPISEHNRLYWYRQTLGQGPEFLTYFQNEAQLEKSRLLSDRFSAERPKGSFSTLEIQRTEQGDSAMYLCASSSAGGGGTDTQYFGPGTRLTVL.

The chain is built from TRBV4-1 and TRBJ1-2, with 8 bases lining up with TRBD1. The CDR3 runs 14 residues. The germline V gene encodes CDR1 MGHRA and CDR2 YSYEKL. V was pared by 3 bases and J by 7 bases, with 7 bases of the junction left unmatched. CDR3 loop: CASSQPGQDAGYTF. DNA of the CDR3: TGCGCCAGCAGCCAGCCGGGACAGGACGCTGGCTACACCTTC.

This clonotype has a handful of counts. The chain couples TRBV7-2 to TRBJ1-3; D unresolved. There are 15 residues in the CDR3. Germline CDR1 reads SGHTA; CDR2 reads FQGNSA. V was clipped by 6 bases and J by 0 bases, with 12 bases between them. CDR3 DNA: TGTGCCAGCAGGTCAACCGGGAGCTCTGGAAACACCATATATTTT. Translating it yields CASRSTGSSGNTIYF.

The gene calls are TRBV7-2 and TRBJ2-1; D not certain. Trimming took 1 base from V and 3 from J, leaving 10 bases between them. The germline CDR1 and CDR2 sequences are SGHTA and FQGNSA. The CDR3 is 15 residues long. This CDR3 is CASSLGLPYYNEQFF. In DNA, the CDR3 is TGTGCCAGCAGCTTAGGCCTCCCCTACTACAATGAGCAGTTCTTC.

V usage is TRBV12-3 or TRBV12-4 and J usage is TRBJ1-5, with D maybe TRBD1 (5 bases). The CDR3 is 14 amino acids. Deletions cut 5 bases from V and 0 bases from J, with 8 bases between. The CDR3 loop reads CASSLGHSNQPQHF. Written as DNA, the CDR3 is TGTGCCAGCAGTCTAGGACATAGCAATCAGCCCCAGCATTTT.

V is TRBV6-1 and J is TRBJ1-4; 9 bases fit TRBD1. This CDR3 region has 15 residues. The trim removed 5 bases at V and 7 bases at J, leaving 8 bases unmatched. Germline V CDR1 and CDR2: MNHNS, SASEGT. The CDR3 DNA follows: TGTGCCAGCAGTTCCTCCGGGACAGGGTTTGAAAAACTGTTTTTT. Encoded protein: CASSSSGTGFEKLFF.

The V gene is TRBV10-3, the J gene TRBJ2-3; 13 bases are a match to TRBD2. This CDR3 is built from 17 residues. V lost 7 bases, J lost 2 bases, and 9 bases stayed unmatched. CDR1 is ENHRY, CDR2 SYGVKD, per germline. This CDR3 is CAIKGTSGKGDTDTQYF. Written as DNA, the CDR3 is TGTGCCATCAAAGGGACTAGCGGGAAGGGAGACACAGATACGCAGTATTTT.

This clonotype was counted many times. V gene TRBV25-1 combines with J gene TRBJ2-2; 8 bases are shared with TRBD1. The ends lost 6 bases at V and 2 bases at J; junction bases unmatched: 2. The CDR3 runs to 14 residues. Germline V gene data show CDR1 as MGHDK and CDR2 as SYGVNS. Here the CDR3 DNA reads TGTGCCAGCAGAACAGGGGGAAACACCGGGGAGCTGTTTTTT. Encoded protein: CASRTGGNTGELFF.